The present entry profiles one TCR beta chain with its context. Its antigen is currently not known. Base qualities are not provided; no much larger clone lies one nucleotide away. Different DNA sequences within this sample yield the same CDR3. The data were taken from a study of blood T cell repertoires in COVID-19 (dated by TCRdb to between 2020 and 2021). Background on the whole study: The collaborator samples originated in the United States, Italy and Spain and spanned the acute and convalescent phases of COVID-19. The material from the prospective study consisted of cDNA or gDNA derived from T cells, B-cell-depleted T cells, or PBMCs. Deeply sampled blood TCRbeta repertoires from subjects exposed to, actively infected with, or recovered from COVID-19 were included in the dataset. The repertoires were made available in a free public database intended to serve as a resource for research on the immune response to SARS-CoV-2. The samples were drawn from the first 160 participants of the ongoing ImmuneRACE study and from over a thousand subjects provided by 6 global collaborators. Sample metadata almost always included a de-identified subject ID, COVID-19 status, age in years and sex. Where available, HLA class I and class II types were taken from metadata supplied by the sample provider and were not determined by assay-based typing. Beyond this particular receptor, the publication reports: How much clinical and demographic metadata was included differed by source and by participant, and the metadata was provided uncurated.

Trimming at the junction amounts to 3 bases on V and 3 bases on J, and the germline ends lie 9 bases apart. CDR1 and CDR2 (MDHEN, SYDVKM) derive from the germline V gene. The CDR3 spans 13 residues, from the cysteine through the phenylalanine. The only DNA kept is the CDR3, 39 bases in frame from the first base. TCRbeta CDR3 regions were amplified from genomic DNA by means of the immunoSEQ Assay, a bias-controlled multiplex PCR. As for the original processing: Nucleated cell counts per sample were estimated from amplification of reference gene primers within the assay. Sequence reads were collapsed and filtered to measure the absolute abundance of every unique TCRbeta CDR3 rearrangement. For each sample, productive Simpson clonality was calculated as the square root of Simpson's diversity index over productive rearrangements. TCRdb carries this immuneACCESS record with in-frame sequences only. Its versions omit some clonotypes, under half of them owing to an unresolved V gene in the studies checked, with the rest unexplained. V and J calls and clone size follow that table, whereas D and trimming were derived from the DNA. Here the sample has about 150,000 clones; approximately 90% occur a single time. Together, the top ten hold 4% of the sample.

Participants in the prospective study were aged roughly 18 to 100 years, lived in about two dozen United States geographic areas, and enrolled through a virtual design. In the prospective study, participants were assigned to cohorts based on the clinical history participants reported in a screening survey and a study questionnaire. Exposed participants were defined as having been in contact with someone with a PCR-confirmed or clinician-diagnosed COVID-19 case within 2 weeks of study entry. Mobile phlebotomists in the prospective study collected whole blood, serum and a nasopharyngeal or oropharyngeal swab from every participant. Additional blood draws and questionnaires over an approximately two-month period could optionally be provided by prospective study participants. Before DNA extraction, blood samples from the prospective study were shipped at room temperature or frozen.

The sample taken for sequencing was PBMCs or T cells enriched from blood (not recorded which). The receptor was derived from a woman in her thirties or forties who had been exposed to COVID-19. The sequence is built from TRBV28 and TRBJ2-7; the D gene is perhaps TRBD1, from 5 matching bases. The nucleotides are TGTGCCAGCAGTTTCGCAGGGAACTACGAGCAGTACTTC. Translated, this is CASSFAGNYEQYF.